The 10 T cell receptor beta chains below were found in one sample sequenced in a study of CD8+ T cells in alopecia areata. It was cDNA, reverse transcribed from extracted RNA, that served as the sequencing template. The protocol was immunoSEQ multiplex PCR, while the TCRdb copy is restricted to in-frame clones and leaves out a portion. The table records about 200,000 clones, approximately 61% of them present only once. This specimen was CD4+ T cells sorted from blood, taken at week 0. These receptors were taken from a human donor with alopecia areata.

The V call is TRBV6-1, the J call TRBJ1-1, with 7 bases lining up with TRBD1. The trim removed 6 bases at V and 8 bases at J, leaving 15 bases unmatched. The V gene's germline CDR1 is MNHNS and CDR2 SASEGT. The CDR3 spans 15 residues. The DNA for the CDR3 is TGTGCCAGCAGGGCCCCTGACAGGGTGGCCGGAGAAGCTTTCTTT. Amino acids: CASRAPDRVAGEAFF.

V is TRBV6-5 and J is TRBJ1-2; tentative D call: TRBD1 (5 bases). Germline V gives CDR1 MNHEY, CDR2 SVGAGI. CDR3 length equals 13 residues. V lost 2 bases, J lost 7 bases, and 11 bases lay in between. The CDR3 DNA reads TGTGCCAGCAGTTACGATCAGGGTACTGGCTACACCTTC. It is translated as CASSYDQGTGYTF.

This clone turned up a few times. The J gene is TRBJ2-7, the V gene TRBV11-2, with 7 bases lining up with TRBD2. This CDR3 comprises 18 residues. V lost 2 bases to trimming and J lost 1 base; unmatched junction nucleotides: 14. Per the germline V gene, CDR1 is SGHAT and CDR2 is FQNNGV. The CDR3 nucleotides are TGTGCCAGCAGCTTATCATACGTGTCGCGGGAGACATCCTACGAGCAGTACTTC. Translating gives CASSLSYVSRETSYEQYF.

This clone was recorded a few times. The chain joins TRBV23-1 to TRBJ2-7; TRBD1 aligns across 7 bases. TRBV23-1 is given ORF status, its function remaining uncertain. The CDR3 runs 12 residues. V was pared by 11 bases and J by 2 bases, with 6 bases of the junction left unmatched. The CDR3 DNA follows: TGCGCCTACCCAGGGGGTCCCTACGAGCAGTACTTC. Its protein is CAYPGGPYEQYF.

The chain uses TRBV7-9 and TRBJ2-5; no definite D call. Trimming left V 2 bases short and J 9 bases short, with 10 bases between. The CDR3 totals 12 residues. CDR1 SEHNR and CDR2 FQNEAQ come from the germline V gene (reference sequence). The DNA for the CDR3 is TGTGCCAGCAGCTTATTGTTGATTTCCCAGTACTTC. Translating it yields CASSLLLISQYF. Complete variable domain (other parts from reference TRBV7-9 and TRBJ2-5): DTGVSQNPRHKITKRGQNVTFRCDPISEHNRLYWYRQTLGQGPEFLTYFQNEAQLEKSRLLSDRFSAERPKGSFSTLEIQRTEQGDSAMYLCASSLLLISQYFGPGTRLLVL.

J is TRBJ2-2 and V is TRBV29-1, with a weak D call TRBD2 (6 bases). CDR1 is SQVTM and CDR2 is ANQGSEA in the germline V gene. The CDR3 is 15 amino acids. Trimming left V 6 bases short and J 1 base short, with 15 bases between. In DNA, the CDR3 is TGCAGCGTCCTCTCCGACGGGAGGAACACCGGGGAGCTGTTTTTT. This translates into CSVLSDGRNTGELFF.

The CDR3 DNA reads as TGTGCCTGGGGGGACAGCCAGGCTACGCAGTATTTT. It specifies CAWGDSQATQYF. The chain is built from TRBV30 and TRBJ2-3, with 7 bases that match TRBD1. The germline V gene encodes CDR1 GTSNPN and CDR2 SVGIG (reference sequence). The V gene end was trimmed by 5 bases and the J gene end by 8 bases; junction bases not matched to a gene: 7. The CDR3 totals 12 residues.

J is TRBJ2-7 and V is TRBV7-8, with 7 positions matching TRBD2. After removal of 1 base from V and 2 bases from J, the junction contained 8 bases not matched to a gene. Germline V CDR1 and CDR2: SGHVS, FQNEAQ. This CDR3 has 16 residues. CDR3 sequence: CASSLGSGLDTYEQYF. In nucleotides, the CDR3 is TGTGCCAGCAGCTTAGGTAGCGGGCTAGATACCTACGAGCAGTACTTC.

The CDR3 DNA sequence: TGTGCCAGCTCCCCGTGGCAAGAGACCCAGTACTTC. Translated: CASSPWQETQYF. The genes are TRBV18 and TRBJ2-5; D is unclear. The CDR3 loop spans 12 amino acids. The germline V gene encodes CDR1 KGHSH and CDR2 LQKENI. Trimming stripped 6 bases from V and 2 bases from J, with 7 bases between.

This clone was observed a handful of times. V usage is TRBV7-6 and J usage is TRBJ2-3, with 9 nucleotides matching TRBD1. The germline CDR1 and CDR2 sequences are SGHVS and FNYEAQ. V lost 3 bases to trimming and J lost 2 bases; unmatched junction nucleotides: 3. The CDR3 contains 15 residues. In DNA form, the CDR3 reads TGTGCCAGCAGCTTGGGACAGGGAAACACAGATACGCAGTATTTT. Protein product: CASSLGQGNTDTQYF. Using reference TRBV7-6 and TRBJ2-3 for the parts outside the CDR3, the full variable domain is GAGVSQSPRYKVTKRGQDVALRCDPISGHVSLYWYRQALGQGPEFLTYFNYEAQQDKSGLPNDRFSAERPEGSISTLTIQRTEQRDSAMYRCASSLGQGNTDTQYFGPGTRLTVL.